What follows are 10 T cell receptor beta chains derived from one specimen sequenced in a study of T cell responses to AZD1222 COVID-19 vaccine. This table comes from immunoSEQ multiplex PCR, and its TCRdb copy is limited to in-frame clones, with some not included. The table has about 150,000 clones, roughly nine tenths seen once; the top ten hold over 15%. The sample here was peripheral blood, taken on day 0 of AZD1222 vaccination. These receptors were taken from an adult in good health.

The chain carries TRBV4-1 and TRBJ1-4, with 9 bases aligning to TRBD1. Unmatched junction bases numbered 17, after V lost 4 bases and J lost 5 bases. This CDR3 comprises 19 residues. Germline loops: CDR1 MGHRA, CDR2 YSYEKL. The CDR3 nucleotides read TGCGCCAGCAGCCGTTGGGCCGGGACAGGGAAGCGAGAGAATGAAAAACTGTTTTTT. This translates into CASSRWAGTGKRENEKLFF.

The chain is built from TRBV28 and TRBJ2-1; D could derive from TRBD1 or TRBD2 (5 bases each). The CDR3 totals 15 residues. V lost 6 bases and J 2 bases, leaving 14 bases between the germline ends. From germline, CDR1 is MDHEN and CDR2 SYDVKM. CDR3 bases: TGTGCCAGCAGGACCGGGGCTCGGGCCTACAATGAGCAGTTCTTC. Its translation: CASRTGARAYNEQFF. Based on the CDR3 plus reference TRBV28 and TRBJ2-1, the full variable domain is DVKVTQSSRYLVKRTGEKVFLECVQDMDHENMFWYRQDPGLGLRLIYFSYDVKMKEKGDIPEGYSVSREKKERFSLILESASTNQTSMYLCASRTGARAYNEQFFGPGTRLTVL.

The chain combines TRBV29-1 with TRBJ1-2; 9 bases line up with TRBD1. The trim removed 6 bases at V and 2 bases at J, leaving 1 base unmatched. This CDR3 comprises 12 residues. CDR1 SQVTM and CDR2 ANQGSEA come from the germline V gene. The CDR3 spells CSVGQGNYGYTF. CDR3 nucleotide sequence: TGCAGCGTGGGACAGGGAAACTATGGCTACACCTTC.

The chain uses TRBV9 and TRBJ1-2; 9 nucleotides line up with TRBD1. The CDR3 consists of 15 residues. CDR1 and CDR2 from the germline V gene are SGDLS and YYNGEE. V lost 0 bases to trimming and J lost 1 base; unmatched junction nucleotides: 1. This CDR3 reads CASSVGTGVNYGYTF. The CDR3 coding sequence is TGTGCCAGCAGCGTAGGGACAGGGGTTAACTATGGCTACACCTTC.

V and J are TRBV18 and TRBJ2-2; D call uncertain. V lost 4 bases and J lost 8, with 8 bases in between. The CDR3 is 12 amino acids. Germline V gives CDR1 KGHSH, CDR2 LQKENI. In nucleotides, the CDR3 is TGTGCCAGCTCACTACGCTTGGGGGAGCTGTTTTTT. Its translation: CASSLRLGELFF.

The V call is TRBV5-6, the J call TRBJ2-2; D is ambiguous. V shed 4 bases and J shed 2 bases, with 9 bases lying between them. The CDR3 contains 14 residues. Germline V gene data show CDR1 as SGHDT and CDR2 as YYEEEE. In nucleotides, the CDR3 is TGTGCCAGCAGCCCGGGCCTTAACACCGGGGAGCTGTTTTTT. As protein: CASSPGLNTGELFF.

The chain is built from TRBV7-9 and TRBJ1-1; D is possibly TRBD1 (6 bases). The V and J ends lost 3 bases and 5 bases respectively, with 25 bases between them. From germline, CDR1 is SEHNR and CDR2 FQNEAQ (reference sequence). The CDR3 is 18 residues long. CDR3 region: CASSFPRARDRFRTEAFF. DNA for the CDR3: TGTGCCAGCAGCTTTCCTAGGGCCCGCGACAGGTTTAGGACTGAAGCTTTCTTT.

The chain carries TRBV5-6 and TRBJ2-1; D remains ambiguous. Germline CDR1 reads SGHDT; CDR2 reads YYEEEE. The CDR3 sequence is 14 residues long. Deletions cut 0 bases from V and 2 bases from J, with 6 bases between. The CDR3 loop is CASSLGRTYNEQFF. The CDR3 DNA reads TGTGCCAGCAGCTTGGGCAGGACCTACAATGAGCAGTTCTTC. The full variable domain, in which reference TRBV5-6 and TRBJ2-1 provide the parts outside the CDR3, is DAGVTQSPTHLIKTRGQQVTLRCSPKSGHDTVSWYQQALGQGPQFIFQYYEEEERQRGNFPDRFSGHQFPNYSSELNVNALLLGDSALYLCASSLGRTYNEQFFGPGTRLTVL.

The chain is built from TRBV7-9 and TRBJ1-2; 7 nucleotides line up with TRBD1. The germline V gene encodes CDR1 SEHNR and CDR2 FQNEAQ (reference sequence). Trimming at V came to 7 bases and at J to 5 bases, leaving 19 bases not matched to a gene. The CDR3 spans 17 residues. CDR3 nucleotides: TGTGCCAGCATCCATCAGGGGGGCGGCCGGCCCCTTTATGGCTACACCTTC. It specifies CASIHQGGGRPLYGYTF.

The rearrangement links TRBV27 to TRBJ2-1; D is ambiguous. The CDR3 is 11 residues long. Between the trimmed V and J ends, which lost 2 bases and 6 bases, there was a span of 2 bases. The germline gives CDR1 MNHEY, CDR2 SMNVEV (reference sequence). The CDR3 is CASSLGNEQFF. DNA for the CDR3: TGTGCCAGCAGTTTAGGCAATGAGCAGTTCTTC.